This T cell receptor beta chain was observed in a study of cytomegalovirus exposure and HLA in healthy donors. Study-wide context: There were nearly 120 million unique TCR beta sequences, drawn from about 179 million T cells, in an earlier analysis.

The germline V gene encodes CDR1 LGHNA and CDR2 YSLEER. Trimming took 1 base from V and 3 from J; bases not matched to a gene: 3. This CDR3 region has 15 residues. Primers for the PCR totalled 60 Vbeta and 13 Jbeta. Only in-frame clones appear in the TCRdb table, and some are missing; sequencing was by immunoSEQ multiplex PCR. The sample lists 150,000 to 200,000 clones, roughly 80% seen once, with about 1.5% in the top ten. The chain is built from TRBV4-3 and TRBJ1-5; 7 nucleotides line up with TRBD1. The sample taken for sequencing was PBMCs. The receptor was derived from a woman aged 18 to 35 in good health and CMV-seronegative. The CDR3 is CASSQARGHNQPQHF. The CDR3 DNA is TGCGCCAGCAGCCAAGCAAGGGGGCACAATCAGCCCCAGCATTTT.